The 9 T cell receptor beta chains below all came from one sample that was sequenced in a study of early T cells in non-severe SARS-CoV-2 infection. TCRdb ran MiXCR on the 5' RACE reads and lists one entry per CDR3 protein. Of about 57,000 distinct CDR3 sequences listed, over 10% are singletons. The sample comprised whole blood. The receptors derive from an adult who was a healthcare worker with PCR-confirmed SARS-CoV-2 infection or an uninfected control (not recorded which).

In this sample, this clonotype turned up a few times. The CDR3 is CASSPMYPGTPGELFF. The CDR3 DNA reads TGTGCCAGCAGCCCCATGTACCCAGGGACCCCCGGGGAGCTGTTTTTT. The J gene is TRBJ2-2, the V gene TRBV7-2; either TRBD1 or TRBD2 may fit D (5 bases each). V was clipped by 5 bases and J by 6 bases, with 19 bases between them. CDR1 is SGHTA, CDR2 FQGNSA, per germline. This CDR3 region has 16 residues.

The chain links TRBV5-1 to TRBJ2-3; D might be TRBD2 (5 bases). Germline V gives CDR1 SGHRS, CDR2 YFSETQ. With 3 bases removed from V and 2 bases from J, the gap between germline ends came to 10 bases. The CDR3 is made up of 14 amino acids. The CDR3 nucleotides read TGCGCCAGCAGCTCAGTGGACTTCACAGATACGCAGTATTTT. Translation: CASSSVDFTDTQYF.

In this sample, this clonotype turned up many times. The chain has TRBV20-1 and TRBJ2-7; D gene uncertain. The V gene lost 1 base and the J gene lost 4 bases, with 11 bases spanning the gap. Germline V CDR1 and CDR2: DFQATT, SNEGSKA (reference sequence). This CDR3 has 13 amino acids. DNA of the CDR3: TGCAGTGCTAGAGCTGGGGATGGATACGAGCAGTACTTC. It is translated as CSARAGDGYEQYF.

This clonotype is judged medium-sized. CDR3 coding DNA: TGTGCCAGCAGCCAAGGAGACGGGTACGAGCAGTACTTC. This codes for CASSQGDGYEQYF. The chain carries TRBV3-1 and TRBJ2-7; D unresolved. This CDR3 has 13 amino acids. Germline CDR1 and CDR2: LGHDT and YNNKEL (reference sequence). The ends were cut back, 1 base at V and 4 bases at J, with 8 bases in the middle.

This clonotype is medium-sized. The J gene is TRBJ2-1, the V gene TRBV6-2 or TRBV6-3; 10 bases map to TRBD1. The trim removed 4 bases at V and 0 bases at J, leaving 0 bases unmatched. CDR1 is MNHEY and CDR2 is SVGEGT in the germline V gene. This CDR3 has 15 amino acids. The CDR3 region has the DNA TGTGCCAGCAGTTGGACAGGGGGCTCCTACAATGAGCAGTTCTTC. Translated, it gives CASSWTGGSYNEQFF.

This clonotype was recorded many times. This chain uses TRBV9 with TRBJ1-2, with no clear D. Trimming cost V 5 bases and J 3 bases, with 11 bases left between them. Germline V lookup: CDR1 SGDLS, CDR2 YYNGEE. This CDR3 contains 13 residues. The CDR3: CASSLDRDYGYTF. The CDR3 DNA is TGTGCCAGCAGTTTGGACCGGGACTATGGCTACACCTTC.

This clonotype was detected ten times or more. The CDR3 loop reads CASSLAGGLGEQYF. The CDR3 coding sequence is TGTGCCAGCAGTTTAGCAGGGGGCCTAGGCGAGCAGTACTTC. The V call is TRBV12-3 or TRBV12-4, the J call TRBJ2-7; TRBD1 aligns across 7 bases. The CDR3 extends over 14 amino acids. J gave up 6 bases and V 0 bases, and 5 bases lay outside the gene matches.

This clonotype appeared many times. CDR3 residues: CASRDRDYEQYF. The DNA for the CDR3 is TGTGCCAGCAGGGACAGGGACTACGAGCAGTACTTC. The chain joins TRBV6-1 to TRBJ2-7; TRBD1 aligns across 8 bases. Germline V CDR1 and CDR2: MNHNS, SASEGT. The CDR3 length is 12 residues. V shed 6 bases, J shed 3 bases, and the junction held 1 base outside the gene matches.

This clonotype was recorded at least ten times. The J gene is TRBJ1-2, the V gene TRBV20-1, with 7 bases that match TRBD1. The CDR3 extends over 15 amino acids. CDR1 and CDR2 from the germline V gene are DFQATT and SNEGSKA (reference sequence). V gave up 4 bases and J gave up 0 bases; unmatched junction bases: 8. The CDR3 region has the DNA TGCAGTGCTATGAGCGGGACAGCGGCTAACTATGGCTACACCTTC. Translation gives CSAMSGTAANYGYTF.